The clone carrying this T cell receptor beta chain was found a few times. The record originates from a study of patients and donors after allogeneic stem cell transplantation. Germline V gives CDR1 GTSNPN, CDR2 SVGIG (reference sequence). There are 12 residues in the CDR3. Trimming removed 3 bases at V and 5 bases at J, with 10 bases between. TCRdb independently ran MiXCR on the RT-PCR reads; one entry per CDR3 protein. The sample yields 900,000 to 1,000,000 distinct CDR3 sequences, 18% seen once. The receptor comes from a human donor who was either an allogeneic HSCT recipient or a stem cell or donor lymphocyte infusion donor (not recorded which). It is not recorded whose cells these are; they may come from a transplant donor. The sequencing sample was made of blood, either unsorted or a sorted T cell fraction (not recorded which). J is TRBJ1-2 and V is TRBV30; tentative D call: TRBD1 (6 bases). CDR3 DNA: TGTGCCTGGAGGGACAGAACTTATGGCTACACCTTC. The encoded protein is CAWRDRTYGYTF.